The 28 T cell receptor beta chains given below trace back to one sample, sequenced in a study of shared clonotypes between healthy human individuals. Produced via immunoSEQ multiplex PCR; TCRdb's table is partial and in-frame only. The repertoire includes about 680,000 clones, approximately 74% of them detected once, and around 1.6% sits in the top ten. The sequencing input was memory CD4+ T cells sorted from blood. The subset here: CD45RA-negative fraction. These receptors originate from a woman aged 30 to 39 in good health.

This clone was counted a single time. V and J are TRBV5-1 and TRBJ2-1; 11 bases are shared with TRBD2. The CDR3 is 16 residues long. Germline-derived CDR1 and CDR2 are SGHRS and YFSETQ. V shed 0 bases, J shed 9 bases, and the junction held 8 bases outside the gene matches. CDR3 bases: TGCGCCAGCAGCTTGGCCTCACTAGCGGGAGTTGTTGAGCAGTTCTTC. Its protein product is CASSLASLAGVVEQFF.

V is TRBV5-1 and J is TRBJ1-1, with D tentatively TRBD1 (5 bases). V was cut by 2 bases and J by 4 bases, with 15 bases left in between. The CDR3 length is 15 residues. From germline, CDR1 is SGHRS and CDR2 YFSETQ. The CDR3 DNA reads TGCGCCAGCAGCTTTGACAGTCAAAGTGGCACTGAAGCTTTCTTT. Its protein product is CASSFDSQSGTEAFF.

This chain links TRBV18 with TRBJ2-1, with TRBD1 as a possible D gene (5 bases). The CDR3 extends over 14 amino acids. Germline values: CDR1 KGHSH, CDR2 LQKENI. The V and J ends lost 0 bases and 9 bases respectively, with 12 bases between them. CDR3 in DNA: TGTGCCAGCTCACCACCGGCCATAAGGGGTGAGCAGTTCTTC. Translated, it gives CASSPPAIRGEQFF.

This chain uses TRBV28 with TRBJ1-4; possible D gene TRBD1, 5 bases. Germline V gene sequence: CDR1 MDHEN, CDR2 SYDVKM. Deletions cut 3 bases from V and 6 bases from J, with 26 bases between. The CDR3 is made up of 19 amino acids. The DNA of the CDR3 is TGTGCCAGCAGTTTGCTCAGGGCAACCGTCCACCCATTTTATGAAAAACTGTTTTTT. Amino acid sequence: CASSLLRATVHPFYEKLFF.

The rearrangement links TRBV6-6 to TRBJ2-3, with TRBD2 identical over 8 bases. J gave up 5 bases and V 4 bases, and 5 bases lay outside the gene matches. This CDR3 is built from 14 residues. The germline V gene has CDR1 MNHNY and CDR2 SVGAGI (reference sequence). CDR3 sequence reads: CASSSSGSVDTQYF. CDR3 DNA sequence: TGTGCCAGCAGTTCGAGCGGGAGTGTAGATACGCAGTATTTT.

This clone was counted a few times. This chain connects TRBV27 to TRBJ1-1, with TRBD1 as a possible D gene (5 bases). There are 15 residues in the CDR3. The V gene lost 1 base and the J gene lost 3 bases, with 12 bases spanning the gap. The germline V gene has CDR1 MNHEY and CDR2 SMNVEV (reference sequence). CDR3 DNA: TGTGCCAGCAGTTTATTCTGGGGCGGTGACACTGAAGCTTTCTTT. Its protein product is CASSLFWGGDTEAFF.

The J gene is TRBJ1-2, the V gene TRBV5-1; 8 bases are a match to TRBD1. Per the germline V gene, CDR1 is SGHRS and CDR2 is YFSETQ. V gave up 3 bases and J gave up 6 bases; unmatched junction bases: 16. The CDR3 has 17 amino acids. The CDR3 region has the DNA TGCGCCAGCAGCTCGGACCAGGGGGCGACTTACAGCGATGGCTACACCTTC. Its protein is CASSSDQGATYSDGYTF. Variable domain in full (rest from reference TRBV5-1 and TRBJ1-2): KAGVTQTPRYLIKTRGQQVTLSCSPISGHRSVSWYQQTPGQGLQFLFEYFSETQRNKGNFPGRFSGRQFSNSRSEMNVSTLELGDSALYLCASSSDQGATYSDGYTFGSGTRLTVV.

The chain is built from TRBV27 and TRBJ2-1; 10 positions match TRBD2. The CDR3 runs 17 residues. CDR1 is MNHEY and CDR2 is SMNVEV in the germline V gene (reference sequence). With 5 bases clipped from V and 4 bases from J, the junction kept 11 bases outside the gene matches. The CDR3 region is CASSTPLTSGPYNEQFF. The CDR3 bases are TGTGCCAGCAGTACCCCTCTGACTAGCGGGCCTTACAATGAGCAGTTCTTC.

This clone was picked up many times. The chain uses TRBV5-1 and TRBJ1-5; D remains ambiguous. This CDR3 contains 14 residues. V shed 0 bases and J shed 5 bases, with 9 bases lying between them. Germline values: CDR1 SGHRS, CDR2 YFSETQ. This CDR3 is CASSLDVGYQPQHF. CDR3 bases: TGCGCCAGCAGCTTGGATGTCGGGTATCAGCCCCAGCATTTT.

The chain carries TRBV5-4 and TRBJ2-2, with D possibly being TRBD1 (5 bases). Germline CDR1 is SGHNT and CDR2 is YYREEE (reference sequence). This CDR3 has 15 amino acids. V dropped 4 bases and J dropped 1 base, with 11 bases sitting between them. CDR3 sequence reads: CASSLDRVNTGELFF. CDR3 bases: TGTGCCAGCAGCCTCGACAGAGTGAACACCGGGGAGCTGTTTTTT.

The chain has TRBV7-6 and TRBJ1-4; possible D gene TRBD1, 5 bases. CDR1 is SGHVS, CDR2 FNYEAQ, per germline. V shed 5 bases and J shed 0 bases, with 10 bases lying between them. The CDR3 runs to 15 residues. Written as DNA, the CDR3 is TGTGCCAGCAGCCCGGGGCCTGCAACTAATGAAAAACTGTTTTTT. Amino acids: CASSPGPATNEKLFF.

This clone was counted between two and nine times. J is TRBJ2-7 and V is TRBV2, with D possibly being TRBD2 (5 bases). The V end was cut by 5 bases, the J end by 3 bases, with 14 bases between. The CDR3 covers 14 residues. The germline V gene has CDR1 SNHLY and CDR2 FYNNEI. CDR3 nucleotide sequence: TGTGCCAGCAGTCCTAGGGAGAGAGGCTACGAGCAGTACTTC. This gives the protein CASSPRERGYEQYF.

CDR3 DNA: TGCAGCGTGGAAACCAGGGTGCTCGGCGAGCAGTACTTC. As protein: CSVETRVLGEQYF. The chain employs TRBV29-1 and TRBJ2-7, with a tentative D call TRBD1 (5 bases). Trimming took off 6 bases at V and 6 bases at J, with 18 bases between the two ends. This CDR3 has 13 residues. The V gene's germline CDR1 is SQVTM and CDR2 ANQGSEA.

The CDR3 sequence: CASSYRGEMNEQFF. The DNA of the CDR3 is TGTGCCAGCAGTTACCGGGGGGAGATGAATGAGCAGTTCTTC. The rearrangement uses TRBV6-5 and TRBJ2-1; 7 nucleotides agree with TRBD2. Germline values: CDR1 MNHEY, CDR2 SVGAGI. The CDR3 has 14 residues. Trimming removed 2 bases from V and 7 bases from J; junction bases left unmatched: 5.

In its sample, this clone was seen a few times. The chain recombines TRBV28 with TRBJ1-1; D uncertain. The CDR3 has 15 residues. The V and J ends lost 5 bases and 0 bases respectively, with 13 bases between them. The germline gives CDR1 MDHEN, CDR2 SYDVKM. CDR3 nucleotide sequence: TGTGCCAGCAGTCCCCCCGGCGGGATGAACACTGAAGCTTTCTTT. Encoded protein: CASSPPGGMNTEAFF.

V gene TRBV28 combines with J gene TRBJ1-5; D may be TRBD1 (5 bases). V was cut by 3 bases and J by 6 bases, with 24 bases left in between. CDR3 length: 18 residues. Germline assignment: CDR1 MDHEN and CDR2 SYDVKM. The CDR3 DNA reads TGTGCCAGCAGTTTGATTCGGGGCCCAGGGCCGGGTAGTCAGCCCCAGCATTTT. It is translated as CASSLIRGPGPGSQPQHF.

The chain carries TRBV5-8 and TRBJ1-4; D unclear. The CDR3 has 15 residues. Per germline, CDR1 SGHTS and CDR2 YDEGEE. Trimming removed 4 bases from V and 7 bases from J, with 17 bases in between. The CDR3 sequence is CASSLAVGDGEKLFF. Here the CDR3 DNA reads TGTGCCAGCAGCCTAGCCGTGGGCGACGGTGAAAAACTGTTTTTT.

This clone was seen once. The rearrangement uses TRBV9 and TRBJ1-1; D remains unclear. This CDR3 contains 14 residues. Trimming left V 4 bases short and J 1 base short, with 11 bases between. Germline lookup yields CDR1 SGDLS and CDR2 YYNGEE. The CDR3 region is CASSPSRTNTEAFF. The CDR3 DNA follows: TGTGCCAGCAGCCCATCACGGACGAACACTGAAGCTTTCTTT.

Regarding this clone: This specimen includes other DNA sequences encoding the same CDR3. The chain joins TRBV9 to TRBJ1-1; D remains ambiguous. The ends were cut back, 0 bases at V and 1 base at J, with 4 bases in the middle. The CDR3 has 13 residues. Germline V gene lookup returns CDR1 SGDLS and CDR2 YYNGEE. CDR3 DNA: TGTGCCAGCAGCGTAGTACAGAACACTGAAGCTTTCTTT. As protein: CASSVVQNTEAFF.

Many counts were recorded for this clone. CDR3 loop: CSGSGGGTEAFF. CDR3 DNA sequence: TGCAGCGGCTCGGGAGGGGGCACTGAAGCTTTCTTT. This chain joins TRBV29-1 and TRBJ1-1; tentatively, D is TRBD1 (6 bases). Trimming stripped 7 bases from V and 4 bases from J, with 13 bases between. The CDR3 has 12 residues. CDR1 is SQVTM, CDR2 ANQGSEA, per germline.

The chain is built from TRBV19 and TRBJ1-5; D might be TRBD1 (5 bases). Trimming left V 6 bases short and J 2 bases short, with 14 bases between. The CDR3 covers 15 residues. CDR1 LNHDA and CDR2 SQIVND come from the germline V gene (reference sequence). Written as DNA, the CDR3 is TGTGCCAGTAGATATTTAGGAGGGGGCAATCAGCCCCAGCATTTT. It is translated as CASRYLGGGNQPQHF.

The chain couples TRBV5-1 to TRBJ2-7; 7 nucleotides line up with TRBD1. The CDR3 runs to 17 residues. The junction had 11 bases not matched to a gene; V was cut back by 0 bases and J by 2 bases. Germline V gives CDR1 SGHRS, CDR2 YFSETQ. CDR3 DNA sequence: TGCGCCAGCAGCTTGGCCGAACGTCACAGGGGAACCTACGAGCAGTACTTC. It translates to CASSLAERHRGTYEQYF.

In its sample, this clone was seen a few times. V and J are TRBV13 and TRBJ1-3; D unclear. Trimming removed 5 bases at V and 5 bases at J, with 13 bases between. Germline V lookup: CDR1 PRHDT, CDR2 FYEKMQ (reference sequence). The CDR3 covers 14 residues. The CDR3 here is CASSPLDSRNTIYF. The CDR3 nucleotides read TGTGCCAGCAGCCCGTTGGATTCTCGAAACACCATATATTTT.

The chain combines TRBV5-1 with TRBJ2-6; a weak D match, TRBD2 (6 bases). CDR3 length equals 15 residues. The germline V gene has CDR1 SGHRS and CDR2 YFSETQ. V was pared by 0 bases and J by 5 bases, with 9 bases between. CDR3 in amino acids: CASSLARERANVLTF. For the CDR3, the DNA is TGCGCCAGCAGCTTGGCTCGGGAGAGGGCCAACGTCCTGACTTTC.

The gene calls are TRBV19 and TRBJ2-7, with TRBD2 identical over 7 bases. V lost 3 bases, J lost 0 bases, and 5 bases stayed unmatched. Germline V gene lookup returns CDR1 LNHDA and CDR2 SQIVND (reference sequence). The length of the CDR3 is 15 residues. CDR3 sequence reads: CASSIPGGSSYEQYF. In DNA form, the CDR3 reads TGTGCCAGTAGTATCCCGGGCGGGAGCTCCTACGAGCAGTACTTC.

The J gene is TRBJ2-7, the V gene TRBV28; the D gene is possibly TRBD2 (7 bases). This CDR3 has 15 amino acids. The germline V gene encodes CDR1 MDHEN and CDR2 SYDVKM. V dropped 2 bases and J dropped 3 bases, with 14 bases sitting between them. The CDR3 nucleotides read TGTGCCAGCAGTTTAGCGGGGGACACATTCTACGAGCAGTACTTC. It codes for CASSLAGDTFYEQYF.

The chain joins TRBV5-8 to TRBJ1-5; unclear D gene. CDR1 SGHTS and CDR2 YDEGEE come from the germline V gene. The CDR3 spans 14 residues. V dropped 0 bases and J dropped 5 bases, with 9 bases sitting between them. The chain's CDR3 is CASSLGGPHQPQHF. The CDR3 DNA sequence: TGTGCCAGCAGCTTGGGGGGTCCCCATCAGCCCCAGCATTTT. Supplemented by reference TRBV5-8 and TRBJ1-5, the full variable domain reads EAGVTQSPTHLIKTRGQQATLRCSPISGHTSVYWYQQALGLGLQFLLWYDEGEERNRGNFPPRFSGRQFPNYSSELNVNALELEDSALYLCASSLGGPHQPQHFGDGTRLSIL.

There are many counts of this clone. This chain uses TRBV5-4 with TRBJ2-7; TRBD1 matches at 7 bases. Germline CDR1 reads SGHNT; CDR2 reads YYREEE (reference sequence). Trimming cost V 0 bases and J 1 base; bases outside gene matches: 10. This CDR3 comprises 17 residues. The CDR3 spells CASSLEPPGQSSYEQYF. In nucleotides, the CDR3 is TGTGCCAGCAGCTTGGAACCGCCGGGACAGAGTTCCTACGAGCAGTACTTC.